The 30 T cell receptor beta chains in this list originate from one sample, sequenced in a study of post-analysis software for immune sequencing data. Findings and caveats of the study: In patients, roughly 5 TRBV segments were more frequent than in controls, with TRBV5-6, TRBV5-1 and TRBV20-1 among them.

The TCR beta cDNA libraries contained unique molecular identifiers. From the PCR reads, TCRdb called clonotypes with MiXCR, one entry per CDR3 protein. Of about 540,000 distinct CDR3 sequences listed, 30% to 40% were seen once; the top ten hold around 6%. These receptors have no known antigen. Sequencing was carried out using blood. Receptors were obtained from a girl younger than 18 with multiple sclerosis.

A few counts support this clonotype. V and J are TRBV5-6 and TRBJ2-1, with 9 bases lining up with TRBD2. V lost 2 bases, J lost 9 bases, and 12 bases stayed unmatched. The CDR3 totals 16 residues. CDR1 and CDR2 (germline): SGHDT, YYEEEE. Here the CDR3 reads CASSFQNAGGPGEQFF. The CDR3, as DNA: TGTGCCAGCAGCTTTCAAAACGCGGGGGGGCCGGGTGAGCAGTTCTTC.

The chain links TRBV20-1 to TRBJ2-1; TRBD2 aligns across 7 bases. The germline CDR1 and CDR2 sequences are DFQATT and SNEGSKA (reference sequence). V lost 6 bases to trimming and J lost 2 bases; unmatched junction nucleotides: 4. This CDR3 has 13 residues. The CDR3 spells CSAGGGTYNEQFF. The CDR3 bases are TGCAGTGCCGGCGGGGGTACCTACAATGAGCAGTTCTTC.

This clonotype has more than one count but fewer than ten. This sequence joins TRBV5-1 and TRBJ2-3; D might be TRBD2 (5 bases). This CDR3 spans 14 amino acids. Trimming removed 0 bases at V and 4 bases at J, with 9 bases between. Germline values: CDR1 SGHRS, CDR2 YFSETQ. The CDR3 region is CASSLGAGADTQYF. CDR3 nucleotides: TGCGCCAGCAGCTTGGGGGCGGGCGCAGATACGCAGTATTTT.

Regarding this clonotype: A much larger clone lies one base from this, so it may be a read error. The V gene is TRBV28, the J gene TRBJ2-1; a weak D match, TRBD2 (5 bases). Per the germline V gene, CDR1 is MDHEN and CDR2 is SYDVKM. The CDR3 runs to 14 residues. Trimming removed 6 bases at V and 8 bases at J, with 17 bases between. The CDR3 DNA reads TGTGCCAGCAGCGACGACCCGGGTAGCGATGAGCAGTTCTTC. It yields the protein CASSDDPGSDEQFF.

The J gene is TRBJ2-1, the V gene TRBV4-1; D might be TRBD2 (6 bases). Germline CDR1 and CDR2: MGHRA and YSYEKL. The CDR3 extends over 14 amino acids. V lost 6 bases and J 5 bases, leaving 14 bases between the germline ends. The CDR3 is CASRGQGGNNEQFF. The CDR3 bases are TGCGCCAGCAGGGGGCAGGGAGGAAACAATGAGCAGTTCTTC.

V is TRBV6-4 and J is TRBJ1-5, with D unclear. Germline-derived CDR1 and CDR2 are MRHNA and SNTAGT. This CDR3 comprises 16 residues. Trimming shortened V by 4 bases and J by 0 bases, and 13 bases separated the two germline ends. The CDR3 DNA follows: TGTGCCAGCAGTGGAATCGGACGGTTTAGCAATCAGCCCCAGCATTTT. This encodes CASSGIGRFSNQPQHF.

This clonotype occurred once. A much larger clone lies a single base off, so this may be a read error. The chain combines TRBV25-1 with TRBJ2-6, with a tentative D call TRBD1 (5 bases). Germline CDR1 MGHDK, CDR2 SYGVNS. The CDR3 totals 14 residues. Written as DNA, the CDR3 is TGTGCCAGCAAGAGTTGGTCTGGGGCCAACGTCCCGACTTTC. This sequence encodes CASKSWSGANVPTF.

This clonotype occurred a few times. The J gene is TRBJ1-5, the V gene TRBV11-2; D remains unclear. The CDR3 covers 15 residues. Germline-derived CDR1 and CDR2 are SGHAT and FQNNGV. The V gene lost 8 bases and the J gene lost 0 bases, with 14 bases spanning the gap. CDR3 nucleotides: TGTGCCAGCTCCATCCGGGGATATAGCAATCAGCCCCAGCATTTT. Translated: CASSIRGYSNQPQHF.

This clonotype has a handful of counts. The chain recombines TRBV10-3 with TRBJ1-1; D remains unclear. V was clipped by 5 bases and J by 0 bases, with 16 bases between them. The CDR3 covers 16 residues. The germline gives CDR1 ENHRY, CDR2 SYGVKD. The CDR3 nucleotides read TGTGCCATCAGTCGGGCCCCCGCCGGGATGAACACTGAAGCTTTCTTT. Amino acid sequence: CAISRAPAGMNTEAFF.

This clonotype was found a few times. This chain joins TRBV10-2 and TRBJ1-4, with D uncertain. The germline gives CDR1 WSHSY, CDR2 SAAADI. CDR3 length: 14 residues. Trimming took 6 bases from V and 3 from J, leaving 11 bases between them. The CDR3 bases are TGCGCCAGCAGGGAAACGGTGGCTAATGAAAAACTGTTTTTT. Its protein product is CASRETVANEKLFF.

This clonotype came up a few times. CDR3 region: CSARNRAGEEKLFF. The CDR3 nucleotides read TGCAGTGCTAGGAACAGGGCTGGAGAGGAAAAACTGTTTTTT. The gene calls are TRBV20-1 and TRBJ1-4; D might be TRBD1 (6 bases). Between the trimmed V and J ends, which lost 3 bases and 8 bases, there was a span of 16 bases. CDR1 is DFQATT, CDR2 SNEGSKA, per germline (reference sequence). The CDR3 has 14 amino acids.

The genes are TRBV7-9 and TRBJ2-1; TRBD2 might be the D (5 bases). V shed 1 base and J shed 3 bases, with 16 bases lying between them. This CDR3 spans 17 amino acids. Germline V gene data show CDR1 as SEHNR and CDR2 as FQNEAQ (reference sequence). The CDR3 nucleotides read TGTGCCAGCAGCTTAGACGAGAGAGGACTTTACTACAATGAGCAGTTCTTC. It specifies CASSLDERGLYYNEQFF. Looking up the rest from reference TRBV7-9 and TRBJ2-1 gives the full variable domain: DTGVSQNPRHKITKRGQNVTFRCDPISEHNRLYWYRQTLGQGPEFLTYFQNEAQLEKSRLLSDRFSAERPKGSFSTLEIQRTEQGDSAMYLCASSLDERGLYYNEQFFGPGTRLTVL.

A few counts support this clonotype. The chain joins TRBV9 to TRBJ2-5, with D possibly being TRBD1 (5 bases). Germline V gene lookup returns CDR1 SGDLS and CDR2 YYNGEE. Deletions cut 4 bases from V and 4 bases from J, with 14 bases between. The CDR3 loop spans 14 amino acids. The CDR3 DNA reads TGTGCCAGCAGCCCCCTATGGGGCCGAGAGACCCAGTACTTC. Its translation is CASSPLWGRETQYF.

This clonotype has only a few counts. The chain employs TRBV12-3 or TRBV12-4 and TRBJ1-2; D remains unclear. The germline V and J ends were trimmed by 2 bases and 0 bases, with 10 bases remaining between them. This CDR3 spans 15 amino acids. CDR3 region: CASSLSGRPNYGYTF. CDR3 bases: TGTGCCAGCAGTTTAAGCGGGAGGCCTAACTATGGCTACACCTTC.

Comment on this clonotype: With a much larger clone just one base away, this may be a read error. The chain has TRBV29-1 and TRBJ1-1; D is possibly TRBD1 (5 bases). The CDR3 consists of 12 residues. The germline V and J ends were trimmed by 6 bases and 1 base, with 9 bases remaining between them. Germline assignment: CDR1 SQVTM and CDR2 ANQGSEA. The CDR3 bases are TGCAGCGTCCTCACAGGGAACACTGAAGCTTTCTTT. Amino acid sequence: CSVLTGNTEAFF.

The chain recombines TRBV25-1 with TRBJ2-7; maybe TRBD1 (6 bases). Germline values: CDR1 MGHDK, CDR2 SYGVNS. Trimming stripped 4 bases from V and 0 bases from J, with 13 bases between. The CDR3 consists of 15 residues. CDR3 sequence (DNA): TGTGCCAGCAGTGGCCGACAGGACCGCTCCTACGAGCAGTACTTC. Translating it yields CASSGRQDRSYEQYF.

This clonotype was seen more than once but under ten times. This rearrangement joins TRBV5-1 to TRBJ1-4; D unclear. Trimming shortened V by 4 bases and J by 4 bases, and 11 bases separated the two germline ends. The CDR3 sequence is 14 residues long. In germline, CDR1 is SGHRS, CDR2 YFSETQ. This CDR3 reads CASSVGFSNEKLFF. The CDR3 DNA reads as TGCGCCAGCAGCGTCGGGTTCAGTAATGAAAAACTGTTTTTT.

J is TRBJ1-6 and V is TRBV3-1; 7 nucleotides agree with TRBD1. Germline V gives CDR1 LGHDT, CDR2 YNNKEL (reference sequence). This CDR3 is 17 amino acids long. Trimming took 2 bases from V and 8 from J; bases not matched to a gene: 12. The CDR3 DNA follows: TGTGCCAGCAGCCAAACTCTCCCGGGACAGAGACATTCACCCCTCCACTTT. Translation: CASSQTLPGQRHSPLHF.

V is TRBV20-1 and J is TRBJ2-1; 8 nucleotides match TRBD2. The CDR3 has 14 amino acids. The germline V gene has CDR1 DFQATT and CDR2 SNEGSKA (reference sequence). CDR3: CSGTGGGLVDEQFF. DNA of the CDR3: TGCAGCGGTACGGGGGGGGGCCTTGTCGATGAGCAGTTCTTC.

The table lists this clonotype with many counts. The CDR3 DNA reads as TGCCAAACAGGGGGCGACTACTATGGCTACACCTTC. Residues: CQTGGDYYGYTF. This chain joins TRBV20-1 and TRBJ1-2; 9 bases are a match to TRBD1. Germline loops: CDR1 DFQATT, CDR2 SNEGSKA (reference sequence). The CDR3 spans 12 residues.

This clonotype has more than one count but fewer than ten. The chain couples TRBV13 to TRBJ2-4; D unresolved. The CDR3 is made up of 21 amino acids. CDR1 and CDR2 from the germline V gene are PRHDT and FYEKMQ (reference sequence). V was trimmed by 0 bases and J by 1 base, leaving 25 bases between them. CDR3 coding DNA: TGTGCCAGCAGCTTAGGCTCGGTGGGCGGAATCGGCCGCGTGGCCAAAAACATTCAGTACTTC. It yields the protein CASSLGSVGGIGRVAKNIQYF.

The genes are TRBV12-3 or TRBV12-4 and TRBJ2-3; D uncertain. This CDR3 has 14 residues. V lost 4 bases and J lost 2, with 10 bases in between. In nucleotides, the CDR3 is TGTGCCAGCAGTTCTGCCCCCAACACAGATACGCAGTATTTT. Translating gives CASSSAPNTDTQYF.

The V gene is TRBV5-1, the J gene TRBJ2-5; 7 bases map to TRBD1. The germline CDR1 and CDR2 sequences are SGHRS and YFSETQ. CDR3 size: 14 residues. V shed 4 bases and J 5 bases; nucleotides not matched to a gene: 8. The CDR3 protein is CASSPGDSRETQYF. In nucleotides, the CDR3 is TGCGCCAGCAGCCCCGGGGACAGTAGGGAGACCCAGTACTTC.

This clonotype appeared a few times. The chain joins TRBV6-2 or TRBV6-3 to TRBJ2-5; TRBD2 matches 7 bases. J was trimmed by 2 bases and V by 7 bases; bases with no gene match: 10. The CDR3 length is 15 residues. Germline values: CDR1 MNHEY, CDR2 SVGEGT. The CDR3 bases are TGTGCCAGCAAGACCGCGGGGGTGGGTCAAGAGACCCAGTACTTC. It translates to CASKTAGVGQETQYF.

The V gene is TRBV10-3, the J gene TRBJ2-1; TRBD2 matches 14 bases. The germline CDR1 and CDR2 sequences are ENHRY and SYGVKD. V lost 3 bases and J lost 7; bases outside the gene matches: 11. This CDR3 contains 18 residues. CDR3 region: CAISDYGGTSGGRNEQFF. The CDR3 DNA reads as TGTGCCATCAGTGACTATGGGGGGACTAGCGGGGGCCGTAATGAGCAGTTCTTC.

The chain carries TRBV18 and TRBJ2-5; D gene uncertain. CDR1 is KGHSH, CDR2 LQKENI, per germline. The CDR3 extends over 16 amino acids. The germline V and J ends were trimmed by 3 bases and 5 bases, with 19 bases remaining between them. The CDR3 region has the DNA TGTGCCAGCTCACCTATCCACCGGGCAGACATGGAGACCCAGTACTTC. Its protein product is CASSPIHRADMETQYF.

This clonotype was counted a few times. The chain combines TRBV12-3 or TRBV12-4 with TRBJ1-2, with TRBD1 identical over 11 bases. The CDR3 is made up of 16 amino acids. V gave up 6 bases and J gave up 4 bases; unmatched junction bases: 10. This CDR3 is CASSLPPGQGGYGYTF. In nucleotides, the CDR3 is TGTGCCAGCAGCCTGCCGCCGGGACAGGGGGGCTATGGCTACACCTTC.

This chain connects TRBV29-1 to TRBJ1-2; D is unclear. CDR3 length equals 14 residues. Trimming took off 4 bases at V and 0 bases at J, with 12 bases between the two ends. Germline V gene sequence: CDR1 SQVTM, CDR2 ANQGSEA. CDR3: CSVAPSLTNYGYTF. CDR3 bases: TGCAGCGTTGCCCCCAGCCTCACTAACTATGGCTACACCTTC.

The chain employs TRBV29-1 and TRBJ2-7; 14 nucleotides align to TRBD2. Germline lookup yields CDR1 SQVTM and CDR2 ANQGSEA. V dropped 4 bases and J dropped 0; count of bases not matched to a gene: 5. The CDR3 totals 16 residues. The CDR3 region has the DNA TGCAGCGTTGGAGGGACTAGCGGGGGTTTCTCCTACGAGCAGTACTTC. It specifies CSVGGTSGGFSYEQYF.

V is TRBV7-9 and J is TRBJ2-7; possibly TRBD1 for D (5 bases). This CDR3 is built from 14 residues. Germline V lookup: CDR1 SEHNR, CDR2 FQNEAQ (reference sequence). The germline V and J ends were trimmed by 3 bases and 2 bases, with 11 bases remaining between them. CDR3 residues: CASSFLGRAYEQYF. CDR3 sequence (DNA): TGTGCCAGCAGCTTTTTGGGCAGGGCCTACGAGCAGTACTTC.